The 10 T cell receptor beta chains presented below share a single source sample, sequenced in a study of cytomegalovirus exposure and HLA in healthy donors. This table comes from immunoSEQ multiplex PCR, and its TCRdb copy is limited to in-frame clones, with some not included. Here the sample spans about 200,000 clones, roughly 91% being singletons. Sequencing was performed on PBMCs. The receptors were sampled from a young woman in good health and CMV-seropositive.

J is TRBJ2-6 and V is TRBV28, with TRBD1 matching 8 bases. Germline V gives CDR1 MDHEN, CDR2 SYDVKM. This CDR3 is 16 amino acids long. V lost 7 bases to trimming and J lost 2 bases; unmatched junction nucleotides: 7. CDR3 protein: CASIAGGDAGANVLTF. CDR3 bases: TGTGCCAGCATCGCAGGGGGCGACGCTGGGGCCAACGTCCTGACTTTC.

This clone was found a few times. The chain joins TRBV5-1 to TRBJ2-7; D might be TRBD1 (6 bases). Germline CDR1 reads SGHRS; CDR2 reads YFSETQ. Trimming removed 4 bases at V and 3 bases at J, with 11 bases between. CDR3 size: 13 residues. The CDR3 loop is CASSPTRGYEQYF. The CDR3 DNA follows: TGCGCCAGCAGCCCAACCAGGGGCTACGAGCAGTACTTC. The entire variable domain, with the rest obtained from reference TRBV5-1 and TRBJ2-7, is as follows: KAGVTQTPRYLIKTRGQQVTLSCSPISGHRSVSWYQQTPGQGLQFLFEYFSETQRNKGNFPGRFSGRQFSNSRSEMNVSTLELGDSALYLCASSPTRGYEQYFGPGTRLTVT.

DNA of the CDR3: TGTGCCTGGAGTCTCGGACAGACTCTTAACTATGGCTACACCTTC. It encodes CAWSLGQTLNYGYTF. The rearrangement joins TRBV30 to TRBJ1-2; perhaps TRBD1 as D (6 bases). V was pared by 2 bases and J by 1 base, with 14 bases between. Germline V gene lookup returns CDR1 GTSNPN and CDR2 SVGIG (reference sequence). There are 15 residues in the CDR3.

The V gene is TRBV6-1, the J gene TRBJ1-3; D is unresolved. Trimming took off 1 base at V and 2 bases at J, with 12 bases between the two ends. The CDR3 totals 16 residues. The germline gives CDR1 MNHNS, CDR2 SASEGT. The CDR3 sequence: CASSEEEGRAGNTIYF. CDR3 bases: TGTGCCAGCAGTGAAGAGGAAGGGAGGGCTGGAAACACCATATATTTT.

This chain uses TRBV2 with TRBJ2-1, with D tentatively TRBD2 (7 bases). This CDR3 has 17 amino acids. V was clipped by 5 bases and J by 2 bases, with 19 bases between them. CDR1 and CDR2 from the germline V gene are SNHLY and FYNNEI. CDR3 nucleotides: TGTGCCAGCAGTTATCTGCCTCCGGGGGGCCCCTACAATGAGCAGTTCTTC. Protein sequence: CASSYLPPGGPYNEQFF.

This sequence joins TRBV15 and TRBJ2-1; 8 nucleotides line up with TRBD2. Looked up from germline, CDR1 is LNHNV and CDR2 is YYDKDF (reference sequence). CDR3 size: 16 residues. Trimming at V came to 1 base and at J to 5 bases, leaving 7 bases not matched to a gene. CDR3 sequence reads: CATSRGRAGVNNEQFF. The DNA of the CDR3 is TGTGCCACCAGCAGAGGGAGAGCGGGAGTGAACAATGAGCAGTTCTTC.

The rearrangement links TRBV14 to TRBJ2-7; 9 nucleotides agree with TRBD1. Germline CDR1 and CDR2: SGHDN and FVKESK. This CDR3 contains 17 residues. The V gene end was trimmed by 0 bases and the J gene end by 4 bases; junction bases not matched to a gene: 10. Here the CDR3 DNA reads TGTGCCAGCAGCCAAGATTCTTGGGGACAGGGTTGGTACGAGCAGTACTTC. Translation gives CASSQDSWGQGWYEQYF. The variable domain in full, with the rest retrieved from reference TRBV14 and TRBJ2-7, is EAGVTQFPSHSVIEKGQTVTLRCDPISGHDNLYWYRRVMGKEIKFLLHFVKESKQDESGMPNNRFLAERTGGTYSTLKVQPAELEDSGVYFCASSQDSWGQGWYEQYFGPGTRLTVT.

The rearrangement uses TRBV4-2 and TRBJ2-1, with 9 bases aligning to TRBD2. CDR3 length: 17 amino acids. The trim removed 0 bases at V and 5 bases at J, leaving 8 bases unmatched. In germline, CDR1 is LGHNA, CDR2 YNFKEQ. The CDR3 nucleotides are TGTGCCAGCAGCCAAGATGAAAGGACTAGCGTTAACAATGAGCAGTTCTTC. Translating gives CASSQDERTSVNNEQFF.

This clone appeared once. V usage is TRBV27 and J usage is TRBJ2-1, with 9 positions matching TRBD2. The CDR3 spans 13 residues. Trimming took 6 bases from V and 4 from J; bases not matched to a gene: 1. The germline CDR1 and CDR2 sequences are MNHEY and SMNVEV (reference sequence). The CDR3 reads CASSTSGYNEQFF. The CDR3 bases are TGTGCCAGCAGCACTAGCGGGTACAATGAGCAGTTCTTC.

V and J are TRBV2 and TRBJ1-2, with D possibly being TRBD1 (6 bases). CDR1 is SNHLY, CDR2 FYNNEI, per germline. CDR3 length equals 14 residues. The germline V and J ends were trimmed by 6 bases and 0 bases, with 11 bases remaining between them. CDR3 nucleotide sequence: TGTGCCAGCAGCGGACAGACGTCTAACTATGGCTACACCTTC. It specifies CASSGQTSNYGYTF.